This TCR beta chain originates from a study of T cell responses to AZD1222 COVID-19 vaccine. Germline V lookup: CDR1 SGDLS, CDR2 YYNGEE. Trimming cost V 0 bases and J 3 bases, with 13 bases left between them. The CDR3 totals 16 residues. Study conclusions and caveats: No day 14 peak samples; only post-peak repertoires were characterized. Unmutated variant regions are reportedly targeted by nearly half of spike-specific TCRs. AZD1222 recipients seropositive at baseline numbered only 5 or 6.

Note on this clone: Its antigen is not known.

Using immunoSEQ multiplex PCR, the repertoire was profiled, and TCRdb retains in-frame clones only, with some absent. Found here are more than 150,000 clones, roughly 92% of them singletons; the top ten hold roughly 1.7%. This clonotype was obtained from an adult who received the AZD1222 COVID-19 vaccine. The starting material was peripheral blood, obtained 28 days after the second AZD1222 dose. The chain joins TRBV9 to TRBJ2-1; the D call may be TRBD1 or TRBD2 (7 bases each). The CDR3 protein is CASSVERDRLYNEQFF. In DNA form, the CDR3 reads TGTGCCAGCAGCGTAGAGCGGGACAGACTCTACAATGAGCAGTTCTTC.